This paragraph covers one T cell receptor beta chain sequence. There are 12 residues in the CDR3. Germline values: CDR1 SNHLY, CDR2 FYNNEI. V shed 6 bases and J shed 4 bases, with 9 bases lying between them. The data were taken from a study of control samples from healthy donors and cancer patients. TCRdb's copy holds only in-frame clones and misses some; the assay was immunoSEQ multiplex PCR. The repertoire has approximately 180,000 clones, 91% of them found once; the top ten carry roughly 2%. The source material was blood. This receptor was taken from a woman aged 40-49 years in good health. V is TRBV2 and J is TRBJ1-2; no firm D call. DNA of the CDR3: TGTGCCAGCAGCCCCGATATCTATGGCTACACCTTC. This sequence encodes CASSPDIYGYTF.